The present TCR beta chain was sequenced within a study of response to subunit inactivated influenza vaccine. The study, taken as a whole, reports: That few new T cells are recruited by each seasonal influenza vaccination was the authors' suggestion.

Trimming at V came to 5 bases and at J to 6 bases, leaving 7 bases not matched to a gene. This CDR3 region has 15 residues. In germline, CDR1 is SGHVS, CDR2 FNYEAQ. TCRdb reanalysed the RT-PCR reads using MiXCR and keeps one entry per CDR3 protein. The table shows roughly 790,000 distinct CDR3 sequences, with 21% occurring only once. Concerning this clonotype itself: Antigen: not known.

The sequences come from PBMCs from blood, collected around 5 days after vaccination. The sequence came from a man between 45 and 60 years old who received an inactivated influenza vaccine. The gene calls are TRBV7-6 and TRBJ1-6, with 7 bases aligning to TRBD1. CDR3: CASSVTGTVNSPLHF. For the CDR3, the DNA is TGTGCCAGCAGCGTAACCGGGACAGTTAATTCACCCCTCCACTTT.